The clone carrying this T cell receptor (beta chain) has ten or more counts. What it binds is unknown. This record comes from a study of T-cell reconstitution after alpha-beta-depleted transplantation in children. Study findings and constraints: For some patients, TCRbeta diversity was high at day 60 because of recipient T cells and thymic progenitors that survived. At one year after transplant, newly produced T cells mostly accounted for T-cell counts and diversity. Alpha-beta T cells present about two months after transplant were reported to originate from several hundred expanded graft clones.

Trimming removed 5 bases from V and 2 bases from J, with 13 bases in between. The CDR3 runs 14 residues. Germline CDR1 and CDR2: MNHEY and SMNVEV (reference sequence). Preparing the TCRbeta library involved the use of unique molecular identifiers. Each CDR3 protein gets one entry after TCRdb re-called the PCR reads with MiXCR. The repertoire holds hundreds of thousands of distinct CDR3 sequences, with over 9.5% as singletons. V usage is TRBV27 and J usage is TRBJ2-7; D assignment may be TRBD1 or TRBD2 (6 bases each). The source was PBMCs, collected before TCRalphabeta/CD19-depleted stem cell transplant. The sequence came from a child between 2 and 9 years old with inherited bone marrow failure, due to receive a stem cell transplant. CDR3 coding DNA: TGTGCCAGCAGTGTTACGGGGGCTCCCTACGAGCAGTACTTC. This sequence encodes CASSVTGAPYEQYF.